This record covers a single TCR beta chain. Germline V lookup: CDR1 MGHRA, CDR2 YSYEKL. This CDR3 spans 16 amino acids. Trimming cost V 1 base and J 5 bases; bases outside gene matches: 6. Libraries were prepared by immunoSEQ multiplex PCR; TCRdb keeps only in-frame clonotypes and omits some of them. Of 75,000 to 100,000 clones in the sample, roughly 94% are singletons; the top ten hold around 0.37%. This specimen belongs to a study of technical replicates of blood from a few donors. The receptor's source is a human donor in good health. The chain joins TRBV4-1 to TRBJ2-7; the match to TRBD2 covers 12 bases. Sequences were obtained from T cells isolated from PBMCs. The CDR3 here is CASSQAGLAGGDEQYF. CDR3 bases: TGCGCCAGCAGCCAAGCTGGGCTAGCGGGAGGGGACGAGCAGTACTTC.